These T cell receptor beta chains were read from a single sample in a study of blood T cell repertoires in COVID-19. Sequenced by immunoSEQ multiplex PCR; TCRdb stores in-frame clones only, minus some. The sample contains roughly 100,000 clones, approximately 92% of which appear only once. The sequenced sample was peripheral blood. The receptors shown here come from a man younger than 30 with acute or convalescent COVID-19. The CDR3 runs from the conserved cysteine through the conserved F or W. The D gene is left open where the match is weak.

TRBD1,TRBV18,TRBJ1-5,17,TGTGCCAGCTCACCAACCGGGACAGGGGGCATCAATCAGCCCCAGCATTTT,CASSPTGTGGINQPQHF
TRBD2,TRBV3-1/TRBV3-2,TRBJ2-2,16,TGTGCCAGCAGCCGACTAGCGGGAGGGCCGAACGGGGAGCTGTTTTTT,CASSRLAGGPNGELFF
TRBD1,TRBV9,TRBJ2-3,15,TGTGCCAGCAGCATCCTGACAGGGCTGAGGGATACGCAGTATTTT,CASSILTGLRDTQYF
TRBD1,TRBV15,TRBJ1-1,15,TGTGCCACCAGCAGACAGGGGGAAATTAGCACTGAAGCTTTCTTT,CATSRQGEISTEAFF
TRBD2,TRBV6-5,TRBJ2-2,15,TGTGCCAGCAGGTGGACTAGCGGGGGAAACGGGGAGCTGTTTTTT,CASRWTSGGNGELFF
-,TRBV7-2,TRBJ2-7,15,TGTGCCAGCAGCTTAGGGGCAGGGGTTTTCTACGAGCAGTACTTC,CASSLGAGVFYEQYF
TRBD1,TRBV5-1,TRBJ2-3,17,TGCGCCAGCAGCCCGGACAGGGCTGGTATGGGCACAGATACGCAGTATTTT,CASSPDRAGMGTDTQYF
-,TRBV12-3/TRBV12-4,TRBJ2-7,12,TGTGCCAGCAGTTATACAGGGTTCGAGCAGTACTTC,CASSYTGFEQYF
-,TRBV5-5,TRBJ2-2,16,TGTGCCAGCAGCTTTTGGGGAGGCGAATACACCGGGGAGCTGTTTTTT,CASSFWGGEYTGELFF
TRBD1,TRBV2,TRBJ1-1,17,TGTGCCAGCAGTCTTAAGACAGGGGCCGAGGGGAACACTGAAGCTTTCTTT,CASSLKTGAEGNTEAFF
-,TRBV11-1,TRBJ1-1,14,TGTGCCAGCAGCTACTACCGGACAGATGCTGAAGCTTTCTTT,CASSYYRTDAEAFF
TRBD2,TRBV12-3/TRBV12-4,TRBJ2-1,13,TGTGCCAGCAGTTTAACTGGACTAGATGAGCAGTTCTTC,CASSLTGLDEQFF
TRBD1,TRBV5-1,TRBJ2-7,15,TGCGCCAGCAGCTCCCAGACAGGGGGTATCTACGAGCAGTACTTC,CASSSQTGGIYEQYF
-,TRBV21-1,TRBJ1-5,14,TGTGCCAGCAGCCCCAAGAAAGCTGGTCAGCCCCAGCATTTT,CASSPKKAGQPQHF
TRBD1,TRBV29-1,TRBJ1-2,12,TGCAGCGTTTCGGGACAGGGCTATGGCTACACCTTC,CSVSGQGYGYTF
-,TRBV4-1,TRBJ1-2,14,TGCGCCAGCAGCCAGGAGGGTGCATCGGATGGCTACACCTTC,CASSQEGASDGYTF
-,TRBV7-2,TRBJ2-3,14,TGTGCCAGCAGCTTAGAGGCTAGACTAGATACGCAGTATTTT,CASSLEARLDTQYF
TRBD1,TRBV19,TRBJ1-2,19,TGTGCCAGTAGTATGGGTACGGACAGGGCGTCTCCTTTTAACTATGGCTACACCTTC,CASSMGTDRASPFNYGYTF
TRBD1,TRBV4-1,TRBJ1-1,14,TGCGCCAGCAGCCAACGGACAGGGGTCACTGAAGCTTTCTTT,CASSQRTGVTEAFF
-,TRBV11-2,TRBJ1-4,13,TGTGCCAGCAGCAATCCGGGGGGTGAAAAACTGTTTTTT,CASSNPGGEKLFF